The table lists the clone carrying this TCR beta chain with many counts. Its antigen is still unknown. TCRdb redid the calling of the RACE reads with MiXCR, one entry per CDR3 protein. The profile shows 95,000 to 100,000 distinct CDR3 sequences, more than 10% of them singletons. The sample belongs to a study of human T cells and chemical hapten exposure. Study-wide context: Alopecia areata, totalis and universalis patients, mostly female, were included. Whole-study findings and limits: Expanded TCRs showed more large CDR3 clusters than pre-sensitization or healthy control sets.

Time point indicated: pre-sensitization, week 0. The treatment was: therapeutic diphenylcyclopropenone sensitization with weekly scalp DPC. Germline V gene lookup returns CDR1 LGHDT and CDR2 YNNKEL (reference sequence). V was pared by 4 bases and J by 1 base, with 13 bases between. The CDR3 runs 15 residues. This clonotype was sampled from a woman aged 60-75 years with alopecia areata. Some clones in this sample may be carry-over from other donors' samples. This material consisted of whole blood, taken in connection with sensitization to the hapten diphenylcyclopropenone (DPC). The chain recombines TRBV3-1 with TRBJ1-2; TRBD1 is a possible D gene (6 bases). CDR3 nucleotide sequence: TGTGCCAGCAGCCCAAGGGACACGAGTAACTATGGCTACACCTTC. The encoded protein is CASSPRDTSNYGYTF.